The T cell receptor beta chain described here comes from a study of cytomegalovirus exposure and HLA in healthy donors. V lost 6 bases and J 0 bases, leaving 15 bases between the germline ends. The CDR3 runs to 15 residues. The V gene's germline CDR1 is MDHEN and CDR2 SYDVKM. 60 Vbeta and 13 Jbeta primers were used in PCR. Clones were read by immunoSEQ multiplex PCR, and TCRdb kept only the in-frame ones, dropping some. Among some 94,000 clones listed, about 77% were seen once. Sequencing was carried out using PBMCs. J is TRBJ2-7 and V is TRBV28; weak D call: TRBD2 (6 bases). This TCR came from a man aged 35-49 years in good health and CMV-seronegative. The CDR3 spells CASSPPGGFSYEQYF. For the CDR3, the DNA is TGTGCCAGCAGCCCCCCTGGGGGGTTCTCCTACGAGCAGTACTTC.